One and the same sample provided the 19 T cell receptor beta chains below, sequenced in a study of T cells in women clearing cervical HPV infection. The repertoire was sequenced with immunoSEQ multiplex PCR; TCRdb's copy has only in-frame clones and lacks some. Its clone listing holds tens of thousands of clones. Sequenced input: blood buffy coat. All receptors derive from a woman between 18 and 70 years old with a cervical HPV16 infection that either progressed to CIN3+ or cleared (not recorded which).

With respect to this clone: The read falls 3 residues short of the CDR3 end, and the missing part is taken from the germline J gene. The chain couples TRBV11-3 to TRBJ1-6; no reliable D call. The CDR3 covers 13 residues. Germline V CDR1 and CDR2: SGHNT, YENEEA. V dropped 4 bases and J dropped 7 bases, with 8 bases sitting between them. The CDR3 region is CASSSTPNSPLHF. The CDR3 bases that were read are TGTGCCAGCAGCTCGACACCGAATTCACCC.

To note about this clone: Read sequence stops 3 residues before the CDR3 end, and the germline J gene provides the missing end. The rearrangement uses TRBV20-1 and TRBJ1-1; D remains unclear. This CDR3 has 10 amino acids. Germline lookup yields CDR1 DFQATT and CDR2 SNEGSKA (reference sequence). Trimming cost V 6 bases and J 1 base, with 3 bases left between them. This CDR3 is CSAGNTEAFF. The sequenced CDR3 bases are TGCAGTGCAGGGAACACTGAA.

On this clone: The DNA ends 3 residues before the CDR3 does, and the rest of the CDR3 is filled in from the germline J gene. V usage is TRBV20-1 and J usage is TRBJ2-2; tentatively, D is TRBD1 (5 bases). CDR3 length: 13 residues. Germline V gene data show CDR1 as DFQATT and CDR2 as SNEGSKA (reference sequence). The CDR3 is CSAQGQHNEKLFF. The DNA read from the CDR3 is TGCAGTGCGCAGGGTCAGCATAATGAAAAG.

As for this clone: The CDR3 end lies 3 residues beyond the end of the read and is filled in from the germline J gene. The V call is TRBV30, the J call TRBJ1-5; unclear D gene. V lost 0 bases to trimming and J lost 0 bases, with 6 bases between them. CDR3 length: 14 amino acids. Germline lookup yields CDR1 GTSNPN and CDR2 SVGIG (reference sequence). The covered CDR3 bases are TGTGCCTGGAGTGTACTAACTAGCAATCAGCCC. Its protein product is CAWSVLTSNQP. In full, the CDR3 is CAWSVLTSNQPQHF.

Regarding this clone: The CDR3 is cut off 3 residues early in the read; its end comes from the germline J gene. The chain combines TRBV11-2 with TRBJ1-2; 7 nucleotides match TRBD1. This CDR3 is 14 amino acids long. Trimming at V came to 1 base and at J to 3 bases, leaving 2 bases not matched to a gene. CDR1 and CDR2 (germline): SGHAT, FQNNGV. The CDR3 loop reads CASSLAGQDYGYTF. The covered CDR3 bases are TGTGCCAGCAGCTTAGCAGGACAGGACTATGGC.

Of note for this clone: The CDR3 is cut off 3 residues early in the read; its end comes from the germline J gene. The chain combines TRBV19 with TRBJ1-1, with 11 bases fitting TRBD1. The CDR3 contains 15 residues. Germline CDR1 reads LNHDA; CDR2 reads SQIVND (reference sequence). This CDR3 is CASSIPGQGGYGAFF. CDR3 DNA (partial): TGTGCCAGTAGTATTCCGGGACAGGGGGGCTATGGC.

A remark on this clone: The read finishes 3 residues shy of the CDR3 end, and the germline J gene is used to complete it. V usage is TRBV19 and J usage is TRBJ2-1, with D possibly TRBD2 on 6 matching bases. The CDR3 contains 15 residues. The ends were cut back, 5 bases at V and 0 bases at J, with 11 bases in the middle. The germline gives CDR1 LNHDA, CDR2 SQIVND (reference sequence). The CDR3 loop reads CASSATRSSYNEQFF. The CDR3 bases that were read are TGTGCCAGTAGTGCGACTAGGAGCTCCTACAATGAG. Together with reference TRBV19 and TRBJ2-1, the CDR3 gives the full variable domain: DGGITQSPKYLFRKEGQNVTLSCEQNLNHDAMYWYRQDPGQGLRLIYYSQIVNDFQKGDIAEGYSVSREKKESFPLTVTSAQKNPTAFYLCASSATRSSYNEQFFGPGTRLTVL.

About this clone: The sequence runs out 3 residues before the end of the CDR3; the remainder is reconstructed from the germline J gene. This rearrangement joins TRBV12-3 or TRBV12-4 to TRBJ2-3; 9 bases match TRBD1. V shed 1 base and J 3 bases; nucleotides not matched to a gene: 5. This CDR3 contains 16 residues. The CDR3 DNA, read in part, is TGTGCCAGCAGTTTAGACGGGACAGGGAGGACAGATACG. Protein sequence: CASSLDGTGRTDT. Given in full, the CDR3 is CASSLDGTGRTDTQYF.

To note about this clone: The CDR3 is cut off 3 residues early in the read; its end comes from the germline J gene. This sequence joins TRBV4-1 and TRBJ2-3; possible D gene TRBD1, 5 bases. Between the trimmed V and J ends, which lost 2 bases and 2 bases, there was a span of 14 bases. Germline-derived CDR1 and CDR2 are MGHRA and YSYEKL. The CDR3 is 16 residues long. The CDR3 loop reads CASSQPTRATTDTQYF. The part of the CDR3 DNA that was read is TGCGCCAGCAGCCAACCTACCAGGGCAACCACAGATACG.

As regards this clone: The read is 3 residues too short to cover the CDR3 end, so that end is filled in from the germline J gene. This chain joins TRBV5-1 and TRBJ2-1, with D possibly matching TRBD1 (6 bases). The CDR3 sequence is 12 residues long. Trimming shortened V by 4 bases and J by 9 bases, and 11 bases separated the two germline ends. Per the germline V gene, CDR1 is SGHRS and CDR2 is YFSETQ. CDR3 sequence: CASSLTGSEQFF. The sequenced CDR3 bases are TGCGCCAGCAGCCTAACAGGGAGTGAG.

A remark on this clone: The missing CDR3 end, 3 residues past where the read stops, is filled in from the germline J gene. This chain joins TRBV5-1 and TRBJ2-3, with D perhaps TRBD2 (6 bases). Germline CDR1 SGHRS, CDR2 YFSETQ. The CDR3 is made up of 15 amino acids. V lost 3 bases and J lost 0, with 11 bases in between. The CDR3 sequence: CASSSRESSTDTQYF. The sequenced CDR3 bases are TGCGCCAGCAGCTCGCGGGAATCTAGCACAGATACG.

As for this clone: The CDR3 extends 3 residues past the end of the read, so its final part is completed from the germline J gene. The rearrangement uses TRBV20-1 and TRBJ1-4, with D maybe TRBD1 (6 bases). Germline values: CDR1 DFQATT, CDR2 SNEGSKA (reference sequence). The CDR3 has 15 residues. CDR3 bases read: TGCAGTGCTAGACGGGGGGCGCGAGGGGAATCACCA. This codes for CSARRGARGESP. In full, the CDR3 reads CSARRGARGESPLFF.

As concerns this clone: The sequenced fragment ends 3 residues before the CDR3 boundary, so the rest is inferred from the germline J gene. This sequence joins TRBV7-2 and TRBJ1-4; TRBD1 is a possible D gene (5 bases). V lost 5 bases and J lost 3, with 10 bases in between. CDR3 size: 14 residues. Germline loops: CDR1 SGHTA, CDR2 FQGNSA. CDR3 loop: CASSLMGPNEKLFF. CDR3 DNA (partial): TGTGCCAGCAGCCTGATGGGGCCTAATGAAAAA.

With respect to this clone: The CDR3 end lies 3 residues beyond the end of the read and is filled in from the germline J gene. This rearrangement joins TRBV20-1 to TRBJ2-5, with D possibly TRBD1 on 5 matching bases. CDR3 length: 13 amino acids. The V end lost 5 bases, the J end lost 2 bases, and 12 bases lay between the germline ends. Germline CDR1 and CDR2: DFQATT and SNEGSKA (reference sequence). CDR3 residues: CSASRQIQETQYF. Partial CDR3 DNA: TGCAGTGCTTCCCGACAGATTCAAGAGACC.

Worth noting for this clone: The CDR3 is cut off 3 residues early in the read; its end comes from the germline J gene. The chain recombines TRBV5-1 with TRBJ1-2; 7 bases match TRBD1. Trimming cost V 4 bases and J 4 bases; bases outside gene matches: 7. Germline V gene lookup returns CDR1 SGHRS and CDR2 YFSETQ. This CDR3 has 14 amino acids. The DNA read from the CDR3 is TGCGCCAGCAGCCTCCCGGACAGGCCCTATGGC. Translation gives CASSLPDRPYG. Given in full, the CDR3 is CASSLPDRPYGYTF.

Worth noting for this clone: The read ends 3 residues before the CDR3 terminus; that terminus is restored from the germline J gene. This rearrangement joins TRBV7-9 to TRBJ2-5; TRBD2 aligns across 7 bases. With 5 bases clipped from V and 2 bases from J, the junction kept 5 bases outside the gene matches. Germline V gene data show CDR1 as SEHNR and CDR2 as FQNEAQ (reference sequence). CDR3 size: 14 residues. The sequenced part of the CDR3 DNA is TGTGCCAGCAGCCCACTAGCGACTCAAGAGACC. It encodes CASSPLATQET. The entire CDR3 protein reads CASSPLATQETQYF. The full variable domain, its missing parts supplied by reference TRBV7-9 and TRBJ2-5, is DTGVSQNPRHKITKRGQNVTFRCDPISEHNRLYWYRQTLGQGPEFLTYFQNEAQLEKSRLLSDRFSAERPKGSFSTLEIQRTEQGDSAMYLCASSPLATQETQYFGPGTRLLVL.

Worth noting for this clone: The read falls 3 residues short of the CDR3 end, and the missing part is taken from the germline J gene. The chain is built from TRBV7-3 and TRBJ2-7; 12 nucleotides line up with TRBD2. Germline V gene data show CDR1 as SGHTA and CDR2 as FQGTGA. This CDR3 contains 13 residues. The ends lost 3 bases at V and 6 bases at J; junction bases unmatched: 0. Partial CDR3 DNA: TGTGCCAGCAGCTTGGGACTAGCGGGCGAG. This sequence encodes CASSLGLAGE. The full CDR3 sequence reads CASSLGLAGEQYF. Based on the CDR3 plus reference TRBV7-3 and TRBJ2-7, the full variable domain is GAGVSQTPSNKVTEKGKYVELRCDPISGHTALYWYRQSLGQGPEFLIYFQGTGAADDSGLPNDRFFAVRPEGSVSTLKIQRTERGDSAVYLCASSLGLAGEQYFGPGTRLTVT.

In the case of this clone: The CDR3 goes on 3 residues after the read ends, and that part is filled in from the germline J gene. This rearrangement joins TRBV18 to TRBJ2-4; D not resolved. Germline-derived CDR1 and CDR2 are KGHSH and LQKENI. The CDR3 runs 16 residues. CDR3 bases read: TGTGCCAGCTCACTCTCCGCGTTAATAGCTAACTATGGT. It specifies CASSLSALIANYG. The whole CDR3 reads CASSLSALIANYGQYF.

For this clone: The read halts 3 residues ahead of the CDR3 end, with the missing end drawn from the germline J gene. The rearrangement links TRBV7-2 to TRBJ1-2; D is undetermined. The CDR3 runs 12 residues. Germline V lookup: CDR1 SGHTA, CDR2 FQGNSA. Incomplete CDR3 DNA: TGTGCCAGCAGCTATAGGGCAGTTGAC. Translated, it gives CASSYRAVD. The full CDR3 sequence reads CASSYRAVDYTF.